The clone carrying this TCR beta chain came up many times. This sample is drawn from a study of early T cells in non-severe SARS-CoV-2 infection. Background on the study: Unsorted whole blood bulk RNA was sequenced, with unpaired chains.

TCRdb re-derived calls from the 5' RACE reads in MiXCR, one entry per CDR3 protein. The data hold some 71,000 distinct CDR3 sequences, with roughly 12% observed a single time. Germline values: CDR1 SGHVS, CDR2 FQNEAQ. Deletions cut 0 bases from V and 8 bases from J, with 4 bases between. This CDR3 is 12 amino acids long. The rearrangement uses TRBV7-8 and TRBJ2-2, with D uncertain. Sequenced sample: whole blood. This sequence was found in an adult who was a healthcare worker with PCR-confirmed SARS-CoV-2 infection or an uninfected control (not recorded which). DNA for the CDR3: TGTGCCAGCAGCTTAGCGAAGGGGGAGCTGTTTTTT. Its protein product is CASSLAKGELFF.